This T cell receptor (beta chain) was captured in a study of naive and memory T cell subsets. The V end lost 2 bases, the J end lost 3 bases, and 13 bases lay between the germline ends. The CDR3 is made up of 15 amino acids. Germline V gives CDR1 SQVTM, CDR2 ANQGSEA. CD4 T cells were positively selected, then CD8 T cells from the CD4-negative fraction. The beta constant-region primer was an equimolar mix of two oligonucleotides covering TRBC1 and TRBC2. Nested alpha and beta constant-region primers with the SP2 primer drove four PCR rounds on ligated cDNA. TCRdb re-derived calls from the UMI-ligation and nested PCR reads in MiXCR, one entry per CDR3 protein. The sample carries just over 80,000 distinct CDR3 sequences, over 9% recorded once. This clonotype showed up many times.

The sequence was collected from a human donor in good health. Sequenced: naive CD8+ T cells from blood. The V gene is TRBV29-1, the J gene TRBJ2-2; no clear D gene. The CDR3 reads CSVEIVGVHTGELFF. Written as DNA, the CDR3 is TGCAGCGTTGAAATTGTGGGCGTGCACACCGGGGAGCTGTTTTTT.